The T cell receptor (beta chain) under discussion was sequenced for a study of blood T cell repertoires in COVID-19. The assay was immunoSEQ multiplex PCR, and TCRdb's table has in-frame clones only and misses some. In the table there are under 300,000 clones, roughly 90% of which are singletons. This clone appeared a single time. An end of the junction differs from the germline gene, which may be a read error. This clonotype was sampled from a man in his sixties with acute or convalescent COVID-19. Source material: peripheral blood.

The chain's CDR3 is CASSLWGQNTGELFF. DNA for the CDR3: TGTGCCAGCAGCTTATGGGGACAGAACACCGGGGAGCTGTTTTTT. The chain uses TRBV28 and TRBJ2-2; D possibly corresponds to TRBD1 (6 bases). The CDR3 covers 15 residues. From germline, CDR1 is MDHEN and CDR2 SYDVKM.